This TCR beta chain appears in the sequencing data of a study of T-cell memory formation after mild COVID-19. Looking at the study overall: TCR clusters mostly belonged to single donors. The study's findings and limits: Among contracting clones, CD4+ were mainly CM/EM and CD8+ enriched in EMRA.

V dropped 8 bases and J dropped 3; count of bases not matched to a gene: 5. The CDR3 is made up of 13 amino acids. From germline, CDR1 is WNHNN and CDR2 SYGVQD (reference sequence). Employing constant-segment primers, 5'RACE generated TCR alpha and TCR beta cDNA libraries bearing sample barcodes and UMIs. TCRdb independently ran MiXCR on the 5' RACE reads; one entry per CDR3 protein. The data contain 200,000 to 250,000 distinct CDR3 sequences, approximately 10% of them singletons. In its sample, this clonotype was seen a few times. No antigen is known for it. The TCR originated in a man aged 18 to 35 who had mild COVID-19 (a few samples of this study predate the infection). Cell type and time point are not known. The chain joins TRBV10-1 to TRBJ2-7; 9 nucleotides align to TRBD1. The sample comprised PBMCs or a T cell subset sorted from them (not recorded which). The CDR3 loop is CASGGDRVYEQYV. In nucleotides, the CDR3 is TGCGCCAGCGGAGGGGACAGGGTCTACGAGCAGTACGTC.